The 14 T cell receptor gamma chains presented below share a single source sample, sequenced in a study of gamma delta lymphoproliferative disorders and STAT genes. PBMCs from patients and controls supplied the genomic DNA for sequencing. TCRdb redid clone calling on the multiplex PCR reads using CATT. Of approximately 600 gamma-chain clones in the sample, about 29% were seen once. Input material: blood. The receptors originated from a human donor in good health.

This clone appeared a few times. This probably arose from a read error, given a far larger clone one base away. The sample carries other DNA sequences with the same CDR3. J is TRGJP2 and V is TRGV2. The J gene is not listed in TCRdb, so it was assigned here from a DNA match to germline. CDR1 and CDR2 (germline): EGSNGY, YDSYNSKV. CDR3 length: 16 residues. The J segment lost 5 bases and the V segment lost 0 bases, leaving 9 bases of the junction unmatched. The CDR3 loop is CATWDGPWGSDWIKTF. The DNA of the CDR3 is TGTGCCACCTGGGACGGGCCTTGGGGCAGTGATTGGATCAAGACGTTT.

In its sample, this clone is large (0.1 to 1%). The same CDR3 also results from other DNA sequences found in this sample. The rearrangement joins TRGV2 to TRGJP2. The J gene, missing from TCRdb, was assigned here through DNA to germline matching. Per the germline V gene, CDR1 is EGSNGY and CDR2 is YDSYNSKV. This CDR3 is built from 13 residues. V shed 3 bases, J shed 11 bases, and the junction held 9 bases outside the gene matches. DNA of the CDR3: TGTGCCACCTGGGACCCTTTCCTCTGGATCAAGACGTTT. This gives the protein CATWDPFLWIKTF.

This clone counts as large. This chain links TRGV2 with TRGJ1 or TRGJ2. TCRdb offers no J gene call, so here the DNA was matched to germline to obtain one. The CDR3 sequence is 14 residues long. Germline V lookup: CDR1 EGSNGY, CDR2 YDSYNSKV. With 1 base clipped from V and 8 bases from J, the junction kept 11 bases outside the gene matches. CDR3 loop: CATWDGRPQNKKLF. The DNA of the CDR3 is TGTGCCACCTGGGACGGCCGGCCCCAAAATAAGAAACTCTTT.

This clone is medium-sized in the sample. Here the CDR3 reads CATWDRRGGKLF. As DNA, the CDR3 is TGTGCCACCTGGGACAGGCGGGGGGGGAAACTCTTT. V and J are TRGV3 and TRGJ1 or TRGJ2. TCRdb supplies no J gene; here it was assigned by aligning the nucleotide sequence to germline. The CDR3 consists of 12 residues. Germline CDR1 VTNTFY, CDR2 YDVSTARD (reference sequence). Unmatched junction bases numbered 8, after V lost 0 bases and J lost 12 bases.

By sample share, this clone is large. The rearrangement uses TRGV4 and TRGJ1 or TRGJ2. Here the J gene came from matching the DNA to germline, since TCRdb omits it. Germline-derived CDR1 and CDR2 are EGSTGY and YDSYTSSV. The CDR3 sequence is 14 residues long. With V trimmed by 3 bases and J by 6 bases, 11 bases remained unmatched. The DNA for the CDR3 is TGTGCCACCTGGGATCCTCGAGCCGGTTATAAGAAACTCTTT. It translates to CATWDPRAGYKKLF.

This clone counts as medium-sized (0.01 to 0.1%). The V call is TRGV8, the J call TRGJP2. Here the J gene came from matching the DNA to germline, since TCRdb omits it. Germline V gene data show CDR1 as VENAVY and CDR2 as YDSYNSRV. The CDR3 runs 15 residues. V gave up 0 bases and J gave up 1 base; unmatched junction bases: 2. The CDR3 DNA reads TGTGCCACCTGGGATAGGAGTAGTAGTGATTGGATCAAGACGTTT. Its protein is CATWDRSSSDWIKTF.

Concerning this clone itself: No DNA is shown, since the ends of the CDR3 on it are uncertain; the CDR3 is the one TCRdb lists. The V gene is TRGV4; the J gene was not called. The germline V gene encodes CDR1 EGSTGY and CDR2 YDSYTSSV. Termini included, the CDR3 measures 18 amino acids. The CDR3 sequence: CATWAGRRNGSLAVEQHF.

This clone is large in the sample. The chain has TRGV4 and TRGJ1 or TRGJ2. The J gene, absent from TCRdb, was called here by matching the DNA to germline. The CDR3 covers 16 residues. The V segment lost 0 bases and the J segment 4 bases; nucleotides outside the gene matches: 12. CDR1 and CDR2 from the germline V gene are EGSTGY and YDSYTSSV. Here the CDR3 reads CATWDGPRSPYYKKLF. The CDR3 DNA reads TGTGCCACCTGGGATGGGCCCCGATCTCCGTATTATAAGAAACTCTTT.

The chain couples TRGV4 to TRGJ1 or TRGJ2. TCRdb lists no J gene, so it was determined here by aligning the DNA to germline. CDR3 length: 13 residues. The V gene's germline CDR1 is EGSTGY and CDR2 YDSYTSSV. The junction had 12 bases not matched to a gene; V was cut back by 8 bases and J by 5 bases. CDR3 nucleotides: TGTGCCACCTCCTCTCAAAATAATTATAAGAAACTCTTT. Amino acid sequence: CATSSQNNYKKLF.

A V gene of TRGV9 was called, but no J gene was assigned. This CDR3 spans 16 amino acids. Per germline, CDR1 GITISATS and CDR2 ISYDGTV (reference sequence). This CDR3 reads CALWEVTPTYYIRLLF. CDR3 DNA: TGTGCCTTGTGGGAGGTCACACCCACTTATTATATACGTCTACTCTTT.

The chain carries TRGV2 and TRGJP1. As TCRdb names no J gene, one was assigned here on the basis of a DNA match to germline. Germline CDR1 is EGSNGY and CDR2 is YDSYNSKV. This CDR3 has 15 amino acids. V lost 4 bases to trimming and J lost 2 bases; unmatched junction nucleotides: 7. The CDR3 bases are TGTGCCACCTGGGATGGTTCAACCACTGGTTGGTTCAAGATATTT. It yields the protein CATWDGSTTGWFKIF.

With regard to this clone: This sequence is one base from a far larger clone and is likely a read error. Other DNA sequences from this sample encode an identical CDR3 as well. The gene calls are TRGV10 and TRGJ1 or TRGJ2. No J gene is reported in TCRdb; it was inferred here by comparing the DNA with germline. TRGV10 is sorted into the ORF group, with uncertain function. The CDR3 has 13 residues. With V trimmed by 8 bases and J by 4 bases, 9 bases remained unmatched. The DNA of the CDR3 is TGTGCTGCGTGGGGTGCAGGATATTATAAGAAACTCTTT. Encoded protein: CAAWGAGYYKKLF.

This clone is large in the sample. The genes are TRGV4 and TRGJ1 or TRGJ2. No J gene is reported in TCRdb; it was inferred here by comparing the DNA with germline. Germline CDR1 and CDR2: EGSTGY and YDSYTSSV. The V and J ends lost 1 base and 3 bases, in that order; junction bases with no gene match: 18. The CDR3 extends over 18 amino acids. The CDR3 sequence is CATWDGTPPVESYYKKLF. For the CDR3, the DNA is TGTGCCACCTGGGATGGTACCCCCCCGGTTGAGTCTTATTATAAGAAACTCTTT.

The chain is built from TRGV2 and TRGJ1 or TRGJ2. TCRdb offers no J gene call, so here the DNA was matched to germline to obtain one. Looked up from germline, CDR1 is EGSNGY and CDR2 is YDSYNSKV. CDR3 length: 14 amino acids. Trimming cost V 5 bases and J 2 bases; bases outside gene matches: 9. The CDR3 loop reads CATWVSRDYYKKLF. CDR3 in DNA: TGTGCCACCTGGGTCTCTCGGGATTATTATAAGAAACTCTTT.